This record concerns one TCR beta chain sequence. Its antigen remains unidentified. These data originate in a study of shared clonotypes between healthy human individuals. It was at deep level that the assay was run. Assay used: immunoSEQ multiplex PCR; TCRdb lists only in-frame clones, some missing. The table records about half a million clones, 65% to 85% of them present only once. Germline CDR1 and CDR2: SGHAT and FQNNGV. The CDR3 extends over 17 amino acids. V was trimmed by 4 bases and J by 2 bases, leaving 19 bases between them. General study points: Sampling used blood alone; tissue repertoires probably differ. Deeper or shallower sequencing was expected to change how clonotypes are shared among donors.

This chain links TRBV11-2 with TRBJ2-3; tentatively, D is TRBD1 or TRBD2 (6 bases each). The sequence was obtained from a woman in her forties in good health. Some clones in this sample may be carry-over from other donors' samples. Specimen: PBMCs. The chain's CDR3 is CASSSRLWGAFTDTQYF. CDR3 coding DNA: TGTGCCAGCAGCTCTAGGTTGTGGGGGGCTTTCACAGATACGCAGTATTTT.